These T cell receptor beta chains were read from a single sample in a study of shared clonotypes between healthy human individuals. Repertoires were generated with immunoSEQ multiplex PCR, while TCRdb's copy carries only in-frame clones and drops some. The sample holds under 650,000 clones, 90% to 97% seen once. Sequencing input: naive CD4+ T cells sorted from blood. These receptors were obtained from a woman younger than 45 in good health. Both conserved end residues are part of each CDR3. The order of the fields is D gene, V gene, J gene, clone size, CDR3 DNA, CDR3 protein. The D gene is left open where the match is weak. The size of a clone is reported for some rows only, either as once, few or many, or as a class for expanded clones.

.	TRBV19	TRBJ1-1	.	TGTGCCAGTAGTTTACTTTGGGATCCGAACTCTGAAGCTTTCTTT	CASSLLWDPNSEAFF
.	TRBV5-8	TRBJ2-7	once	TGTGCCAGCAGCTTGACTAGCCCATCCTACGAGCAGTACTTC	CASSLTSPSYEQYF
.	TRBV2	TRBJ1-5	once	TGTGCCAGCAGTGAGGGGATTACAGGGTCCAAAACGCCCCAGCATTTT	CASSEGITGSKTPQHF
TRBD2	TRBV18	TRBJ2-7	.	TGTGCCAGCTCACCTGGACTAGCGGGGGCCTACGAGCAGTACTTC	CASSPGLAGAYEQYF
.	TRBV2	TRBJ2-7	.	TGTGCCAGCAGGCAACCGATGGGACAGCAGTACTTC	CASRQPMGQQYF
TRBD1	TRBV6-1	TRBJ1-4	once	TGTGCCAGCAGGGACCGGGACAGCAAAAAACTGTTTTTT	CASRDRDSKKLFF
TRBD2	TRBV19	TRBJ2-1	.	TGTGCCAGTAGTATAGCCCTACAGGGGACTAGCGGGAATGAGCAGTTCTTC	CASSIALQGTSGNEQFF
.	TRBV27	TRBJ2-5	.	TGTGCCAGCAGACCAGGGTTTCAAGAGACCCAGTACTTC	CASRPGFQETQYF
TRBD1	TRBV4-2	TRBJ2-7	.	TGTGCCAGCAGCCGCATAATGACAGGGGGCGACGAGCAGTACTTC	CASSRIMTGGDEQYF
.	TRBV28	TRBJ1-1	.	TGTGCCAGCAGTTCCGGCCTGGGCCCAGTCGGAACTGAAGCTTTCTTT	CASSSGLGPVGTEAFF
.	TRBV4-2	TRBJ2-3	.	TGTGCCAGCAGCCAAGATCGCAGCTCCTATCGTACAGATACGCAGTATTTT	CASSQDRSSYRTDTQYF
TRBD1	TRBV18	TRBJ1-5	.	TGTGCCAGCTCACCAGAGTCGGACAGGGGGCGTAGGGGCAATCAGCCCCAGCATTTT	CASSPESDRGRRGNQPQHF
.	TRBV28	TRBJ1-6	.	TGTGCCAGCAGCTCGCGCAGCCTTAATTCACCCCTCCACTTT	CASSSRSLNSPLHF
.	TRBV2	TRBJ2-3	once	TGTGCCAGCAACCCCTTTTTATCTAGCACAGATACGCAGTATTTT	CASNPFLSSTDTQYF
TRBD1	TRBV19	TRBJ1-5	.	TGTGCCAGCCACTCCACAGGGGGCGGTCAGCCCCAGCATTTT	CASHSTGGGQPQHF
.	TRBV5-1	TRBJ1-5	.	TGCGCCAGCAGTCAGGATAGCAATCAGCCCCAGCATTTT	CASSQDSNQPQHF
.	TRBV18	TRBJ2-7	.	TGTGCCAGCTCACCATTTGAAGGCGGGGGCCGGAACGAGCAGTACTTC	CASSPFEGGGRNEQYF
.	TRBV6-6	TRBJ1-1	.	TGTGCCAGCAGTTCGTATACTAACACTGAAGCTTTCTTT	CASSSYTNTEAFF
.	TRBV30	TRBJ2-7	.	TGTGCCTGGAGGTCCGGGACAAGTACCTACGAGCAGTACTTC	CAWRSGTSTYEQYF
TRBD2	TRBV6-5	TRBJ2-7	.	TGTGCCAGCAGTTACGGCATAGCGGGGAACTCCTACGAGCAGTACTTC	CASSYGIAGNSYEQYF
.	TRBV19	TRBJ1-1	.	TGTGCCAGTAGTATACACTGGGCGAACACTGAAGCTTTCTTT	CASSIHWANTEAFF
.	TRBV7-9	TRBJ2-7	.	TGTGCCAGCAGCTTAGTTCTGGACGGGTACAGCTCCTACGAGCAGTACTTC	CASSLVLDGYSSYEQYF
TRBD2	TRBV7-2	TRBJ2-5	.	TGTGCCAGCAGCCCTAGCGGGGTTCAAGAGACCCAGTACTTC	CASSPSGVQETQYF
TRBD2	TRBV6-4	TRBJ2-1	.	TGTGCCAGCAGAGGTCCACTAGCGGAATACAATGAGCAGTTCTTC	CASRGPLAEYNEQFF
.	TRBV5-6	TRBJ2-7	.	TGTGCCAGCAGCGGGGACTTCTACGAGCAGTACTTC	CASSGDFYEQYF
.	TRBV7-2	TRBJ2-7	once	TGTGCCAGCAGCTTAGTCTTTGGATTTGGGGTCTCCTACGAGCAGTACTTC	CASSLVFGFGVSYEQYF
TRBD2	TRBV5-1	TRBJ2-7	.	TGCGCCAGCAGCACCGGACTAGCGGGAGGGGTCGAGCAGTACTTC	CASSTGLAGGVEQYF
TRBD2	TRBV5-4	TRBJ2-1	.	TGTGCCAGCAGCTTGGATAGCGGGACCCGAATGTTCTTC	CASSLDSGTRMFF
TRBD1	TRBV5-1	TRBJ2-7	.	TGCGCCAGCAGCTTGGGGGACAGGGTCGAAGGGGAGCAGTACTTC	CASSLGDRVEGEQYF
.	TRBV19	TRBJ2-3	.	TGTGCCAGTAGTATAGACCTGATCACGCAGTATTTT	CASSIDLITQYF
.	TRBV28	TRBJ1-5	.	TGTGCCAGCAGTGCCGACCTGAGCAATCAGCCCCAGCATTTT	CASSADLSNQPQHF
.	TRBV27	TRBJ2-2	.	TGTGCCAGCAGTTTAAGGGCAGTTCCAACCGGGGAGCTGTTTTTT	CASSLRAVPTGELFF
TRBD1	TRBV5-4	TRBJ2-3	once	TGTGCCAGCAGCCCCGGGACAGACATCACAGATACGCAGTATTTT	CASSPGTDITDTQYF
TRBD2	TRBV4-1	TRBJ2-5	.	TGCGCCAGCAGCCAAGGGTTCGTCAGTGGGAGGGTGGCGACCCAGTACTTC	CASSQGFVSGRVATQYF
TRBD1	TRBV18	TRBJ1-5	.	TGTGCCAGCTCAAACCTGGGACAGGGGGCGAGTCAGCCCCAGCATTTT	CASSNLGQGASQPQHF
TRBD1	TRBV7-9	TRBJ2-4	.	TGTGCCAGCAGCTCCAGGGTGACAGGGGTGGACATTCAGTACTTC	CASSSRVTGVDIQYF
.	TRBV28	TRBJ2-1	.	TGTGCCAGCAGTGGTAACAACCAGTTCTTC	CASSGNNQFF
.	TRBV18	TRBJ1-1	.	TGTGCCAGCTCACTTGTTTCAGTTGGGGCGAACACTGAAGCTTTCTTT	CASSLVSVGANTEAFF
.	TRBV29-1	TRBJ1-1	.	TGCAGCGTCGCCTTACAGCCACACACTGAAGCTTTCTTT	CSVALQPHTEAFF
.	TRBV5-1	TRBJ1-4	.	TGCGCCAGCAGCTACGGACTCAAACCTAGGATTAATGAAAAACTGTTTTTT	CASSYGLKPRINEKLFF
TRBD1	TRBV27	TRBJ2-7	.	TGTGCCAGCAGTCACACTCTACAGGGGTACCCCTACGAGCAGTACTTC	CASSHTLQGYPYEQYF
.	TRBV18	TRBJ2-7	.	TGTGCCAGCTCACCCTCCAGCCTAGTTTACGAGCAGTACTTC	CASSPSSLVYEQYF
.	TRBV9	TRBJ2-3	.	TGTGCCAGCAGCCCTCAGGGACTTAGCACAGATACGCAGTATTTT	CASSPQGLSTDTQYF
.	TRBV27	TRBJ1-6	.	TGTGCCAGCAGTTTCCGGAGTTCACCCCTCCACTTT	CASSFRSSPLHF
.	TRBV14	TRBJ2-2	.	TGTGCCAGCAGCTCTCAGACGGGGCGGGAGCTGTTTTTT	CASSSQTGRELFF
.	TRBV5-1	TRBJ1-1	.	TGCGCCAGCACAGACCCCCTTAGGGCTGAAGCTTTCTTT	CASTDPLRAEAFF
.	TRBV7-2	TRBJ2-1	.	TGTGCCAGCAGCTTAGCTAGCGGTTACAATGAGCAGTTCTTC	CASSLASGYNEQFF
TRBD2	TRBV7-9	TRBJ2-3	.	TGTGCCAGCAGCTTAGCGGCGGGAGGTCAGTTAGATACGCAGTATTTT	CASSLAAGGQLDTQYF
.	TRBV18	TRBJ2-7	.	TGTGCCAGCTCACCCACAGGGGAGGCCTACGAGCAGTACTTC	CASSPTGEAYEQYF
TRBD1	TRBV10-2	TRBJ1-1	.	TGCGCCAGCAGTGACCACAGGGGGGGATACACTGAAGCTTTCTTT	CASSDHRGGYTEAFF
.	TRBV28	TRBJ2-3	once	TGTGCCAGCAGTTTAAGTACAGCCGGAAGTGATACGCAGTATTTT	CASSLSTAGSDTQYF